This TCR beta chain appears in the sequencing data of a study of shared clonotypes between healthy human individuals. Overall study: The people who gave samples were a couple of women and three men aged 18 to 49.

Unsorted PBMC DNA underwent sequencing on ten immunoSEQ deep assay plates. The data were produced by immunoSEQ multiplex PCR, yet TCRdb's version contains in-frame clones alone and is incomplete. Seen here are hundreds of thousands of clones, roughly 79% observed once, and the top ten hold around 11%. Worth noting for this clone: Given a far larger clone just one base away, this is likely a sequencing read error.

This CDR3 has 16 residues. Germline V gene lookup returns CDR1 KGHSH and CDR2 LQKENI. The sample taken for sequencing was PBMCs. The V gene is TRBV18, the J gene TRBJ2-1, with TRBD1 matching over 11 bases. The sequence came from a woman in her thirties or forties in good health. Some clones in this sample may be carry-over from other donors' samples. CDR3 nucleotide sequence: TGTACCAGCTCACCATGGACAGGGGGCTTGGACAATGAGCAGTTCTTC. It translates to CTSSPWTGGLDNEQFF.